The 32 T cell receptor beta chains below come from one sample, sequenced in a study of T cells in Graves' hyperthyroidism and ophthalmopathy. TCR beta CDR3 region amplification was performed from RNA transcripts. TCR CDR3 regions were first amplified by RT-PCR with HTBI primers. One entry per CDR3 protein, called by TCRdb with MiXCR from the multiplex PCR reads. Here the sample spans a few hundred thousand distinct CDR3 sequences, 15% being singletons. Sequenced input: blood. The receptors originated from a young woman with Graves' hyperthyroidism.

This clonotype was observed a handful of times. The V and J genes are TRBV5-6 and TRBJ1-1; possibly TRBD1 for D (5 bases). The germline V gene encodes CDR1 SGHDT and CDR2 YYEEEE. Trimming removed 4 bases at V and 4 bases at J, with 17 bases between. This CDR3 comprises 15 residues. The DNA for the CDR3 is TGTGCCAGCAGCCCTTCCCCGGTCCAGGGCACTGAAGCTTTCTTT. It yields the protein CASSPSPVQGTEAFF.

This clonotype was found many times. The chain combines TRBV5-1 with TRBJ2-3; the D is unclear. Trimming took off 2 bases at V and 0 bases at J, with 10 bases between the two ends. Per the germline V gene, CDR1 is SGHRS and CDR2 is YFSETQ. The CDR3 sequence is 15 residues long. The CDR3 nucleotides are TGCGCCAGCAGCTTCTACAGAGCTAGCACAGATACGCAGTATTTT. It specifies CASSFYRASTDTQYF.

In this sample, this clonotype turned up many times. V is TRBV28 and J is TRBJ1-1; D gene unclear. V lost 5 bases and J 1 base, leaving 14 bases between the germline ends. Germline V gives CDR1 MDHEN, CDR2 SYDVKM. This CDR3 spans 15 amino acids. Written as DNA, the CDR3 is TGTGCCAGCAGTACCAACGCGGGCCCGAACACTGAAGCTTTCTTT. This encodes CASSTNAGPNTEAFF.

There are many counts of this clonotype. The J gene is TRBJ2-3, the V gene TRBV3-1; 11 bases line up with TRBD2. The CDR3 is made up of 16 amino acids. CDR1 LGHDT and CDR2 YNNKEL come from the germline V gene (reference sequence). V gave up 3 bases and J gave up 2 bases; unmatched junction bases: 4. The CDR3 region has the DNA TGTGCCAGCAGCCAGACGACTAGCGGGGACACAGATACGCAGTATTTT. Protein sequence: CASSQTTSGDTDTQYF.

At least ten counts were recorded for this clonotype. The rearrangement joins TRBV28 to TRBJ1-1; tentatively, D is TRBD1 (6 bases). The CDR3 extends over 13 amino acids. Trimming removed 6 bases at V and 8 bases at J, with 16 bases between. Germline CDR1 is MDHEN and CDR2 is SYDVKM. CDR3 sequence (DNA): TGTGCCAGCAGCGGGGGGGCCCCGGGAGAAGCTTTCTTT. This encodes CASSGGAPGEAFF.

The genes are TRBV6-1 and TRBJ2-1, with D perhaps TRBD2 (6 bases). V gave up 9 bases and J gave up 4 bases, with 16 bases separating them. The length of the CDR3 is 14 residues. Germline V CDR1 and CDR2: MNHNS, SASEGT. CDR3 sequence reads: CARLWGDPYNEQFF. DNA of the CDR3: TGTGCCAGACTATGGGGGGATCCATACAATGAGCAGTTCTTC.

The chain carries TRBV18 and TRBJ2-1, with D possibly being TRBD1 (6 bases). V gave up 3 bases and J gave up 9 bases, with 15 bases separating them. This CDR3 has 14 residues. From germline, CDR1 is KGHSH and CDR2 LQKENI. CDR3 DNA: TGTGCCAGCTCACCCGGAACAGGGTACGTTGAGCAGTTCTTC. Translating gives CASSPGTGYVEQFF.

The rearrangement uses TRBV7-6 and TRBJ2-2; TRBD1 agrees at 8 bases. The trim removed 5 bases at V and 2 bases at J, leaving 7 bases unmatched. The germline V gene encodes CDR1 SGHVS and CDR2 FNYEAQ. The CDR3 is 16 residues long. The CDR3 bases are TGTGCCAGCAGCGAAGGACAGGGCTCCAACACCGGGGAGCTGTTTTTT. Translation: CASSEGQGSNTGELFF. The entire variable domain, with the rest obtained from reference TRBV7-6 and TRBJ2-2, is as follows: GAGVSQSPRYKVTKRGQDVALRCDPISGHVSLYWYRQALGQGPEFLTYFNYEAQQDKSGLPNDRFSAERPEGSISTLTIQRTEQRDSAMYRCASSEGQGSNTGELFFGEGSRLTVL.

J is TRBJ2-3 and V is TRBV20-1, with 11 bases lining up with TRBD2. The V gene end was trimmed by 0 bases and the J gene end by 3 bases; junction bases not matched to a gene: 5. The CDR3 is 16 amino acids. CDR1 DFQATT and CDR2 SNEGSKA come from the germline V gene (reference sequence). CDR3 loop: CSARDIAGGETDTQYF. CDR3 coding DNA: TGCAGTGCTAGAGATATAGCGGGAGGGGAAACAGATACGCAGTATTTT.

This clonotype was observed many times. The chain combines TRBV28 with TRBJ2-5; D not certain. This CDR3 comprises 17 residues. Germline lookup yields CDR1 MDHEN and CDR2 SYDVKM. The V gene lost 2 bases and the J gene lost 4 bases, with 20 bases spanning the gap. In nucleotides, the CDR3 is TGTGCCAGCAGTTTAGTATATCTTGGGGATTTCGGAGAGACCCAGTACTTC. This sequence encodes CASSLVYLGDFGETQYF.

This clonotype was counted ten times or more. This chain joins TRBV6-6 and TRBJ1-1; TRBD1 might be the D (6 bases). Germline-derived CDR1 and CDR2 are MNHNY and SVGAGI (reference sequence). V lost 2 bases and J lost 0, with 16 bases in between. This CDR3 spans 17 amino acids. The CDR3 DNA sequence: TGTGCCAGCAGTTACGCACAGGGCGGTTTTATGAACACTGAAGCTTTCTTT. This translates into CASSYAQGGFMNTEAFF.

The chain joins TRBV20-1 to TRBJ2-1; TRBD1 agrees at 9 bases. The length of the CDR3 is 13 residues. Germline trimming cut 6 bases from V and 9 bases from J; bases unmatched to any gene: 9. Germline V gene sequence: CDR1 DFQATT, CDR2 SNEGSKA (reference sequence). The CDR3 is CSAPGQGNVEQFF. The DNA of the CDR3 is TGCAGTGCCCCGGGACAGGGAAATGTTGAGCAGTTCTTC.

This clonotype was counted many times. The CDR3: CASSSTVPTSGMIGTDTQYF. The DNA for the CDR3 is TGTGCCAGCAGTTCAACTGTACCGACTAGCGGGATGATTGGCACAGATACGCAGTATTTT. This chain connects TRBV6-1 to TRBJ2-3, with 11 bases aligning to TRBD2. Germline loops: CDR1 MNHNS, CDR2 SASEGT. The CDR3 contains 20 residues. V was pared by 5 bases and J by 1 base, with 17 bases of the junction left unmatched.

The table lists this clonotype with a few counts. V usage is TRBV5-1 and J usage is TRBJ2-7; D possibly corresponds to TRBD1 (6 bases). The CDR3 is 14 amino acids. V dropped 5 bases and J dropped 4 bases, with 16 bases sitting between them. From germline, CDR1 is SGHRS and CDR2 YFSETQ. The CDR3: CASRYSQGKYEQYF. CDR3 coding DNA: TGCGCCAGCAGGTACTCACAGGGAAAATACGAGCAGTACTTC.

This clonotype occurred many times. V is TRBV7-9 and J is TRBJ2-7; D gene ambiguous. Trimming stripped 8 bases from V and 1 base from J, with 15 bases between. Per germline, CDR1 SEHNR and CDR2 FQNEAQ (reference sequence). The CDR3 length is 14 residues. This CDR3 reads CASFISTPSYEQYF. The CDR3 region has the DNA TGTGCCAGCTTTATCTCTACCCCTTCCTACGAGCAGTACTTC. Variable domain in full (rest from reference TRBV7-9 and TRBJ2-7): DTGVSQNPRHKITKRGQNVTFRCDPISEHNRLYWYRQTLGQGPEFLTYFQNEAQLEKSRLLSDRFSAERPKGSFSTLEIQRTEQGDSAMYLCASFISTPSYEQYFGPGTRLTVT.

The chain links TRBV19 to TRBJ2-5, with D uncertain. This CDR3 region has 13 residues. Per germline, CDR1 LNHDA and CDR2 SQIVND (reference sequence). The V gene lost 5 bases and the J gene lost 5 bases, with 12 bases spanning the gap. CDR3 sequence (DNA): TGTGCCAGTAGTTCGTACAAGACGGAGACCCAGTACTTC. It yields the protein CASSSYKTETQYF.

This clonotype has ten or more counts. The V gene is TRBV28, the J gene TRBJ1-1; D is perhaps TRBD1 (6 bases). CDR3 size: 13 residues. Trimming took off 9 bases at V and 0 bases at J, with 11 bases between the two ends. The germline CDR1 and CDR2 sequences are MDHEN and SYDVKM. The CDR3 DNA is TGTGCCAGTGGACAGACTATGAACACTGAAGCTTTCTTT. This translates into CASGQTMNTEAFF.

CDR3 amino acids: CASSLDQGGATDTQYF. Written as DNA, the CDR3 is TGTGCCAGCAGCTTAGACCAGGGGGGGGCCACAGATACGCAGTATTTT. The rearrangement uses TRBV7-2 and TRBJ2-3; D is tentatively TRBD1 or TRBD2 (7 bases each). Germline CDR1 SGHTA, CDR2 FQGNSA. CDR3 length: 16 residues. Trimming removed 1 base from V and 2 bases from J, with 13 bases in between.

This clonotype has just a few counts. The chain employs TRBV5-4 and TRBJ2-1; D could derive from TRBD1 or TRBD2 (5 bases each). The V end was cut by 3 bases, the J end by 2 bases, with 9 bases between. CDR3 length equals 14 residues. Germline assignment: CDR1 SGHNT and CDR2 YYREEE (reference sequence). The CDR3 DNA is TGTGCCAGCAGCTCCTGGGGACCCTACAATGAGCAGTTCTTC. It codes for CASSSWGPYNEQFF. Combining the CDR3 with reference TRBV5-4 and TRBJ2-1 gives the whole variable domain ETGVTQSPTHLIKTRGQQVTLRCSSQSGHNTVSWYQQALGQGPQFIFQYYREEENGRGNFPPRFSGLQFPNYSSELNVNALELDDSALYLCASSSWGPYNEQFFGPGTRLTVL.

This clonotype was observed many times. This sequence joins TRBV2 and TRBJ2-7, with D perhaps matching TRBD1 or TRBD2 (5 bases each). This CDR3 contains 15 residues. CDR1 is SNHLY, CDR2 FYNNEI, per germline. Trimming cost V 6 bases and J 2 bases, with 17 bases left between them. This CDR3 reads CASRSSGTGAYEQYF. Here the CDR3 DNA reads TGTGCCAGCAGATCCTCCGGGACGGGTGCCTACGAGCAGTACTTC.

This clonotype was recorded many times. This chain uses TRBV20-1 with TRBJ2-1, with TRBD2 matching over 13 bases. This CDR3 contains 15 residues. Germline-derived CDR1 and CDR2 are DFQATT and SNEGSKA (reference sequence). V lost 5 bases, J lost 5 bases, and 6 bases stayed unmatched. The CDR3 DNA is TGCAGTGCTGACGGACTAGCGGGAGTCCACAATGAGCAGTTCTTC. Amino acids: CSADGLAGVHNEQFF.

In DNA form, the CDR3 reads TGTGCCAGCACCTACGGACAGATGAACACTGAAGCTTTCTTT. It yields the protein CASTYGQMNTEAFF. This chain links TRBV11-2 with TRBJ1-1, with D possibly matching TRBD1 (6 bases). Trimming pared 7 bases from V and 0 bases from J, leaving 12 bases between. CDR3 length: 14 residues. Germline values: CDR1 SGHAT, CDR2 FQNNGV.

This clonotype came up many times. V usage is TRBV7-9 and J usage is TRBJ2-2; 7 bases map to TRBD1. Trimming took 4 bases from V and 2 from J; bases not matched to a gene: 7. Germline CDR1 is SEHNR and CDR2 is FQNEAQ (reference sequence). This CDR3 is 16 amino acids long. The CDR3 spells CASSSTGTANTGELFF. The CDR3, as DNA: TGTGCCAGCAGCTCCACGGGGACAGCTAACACCGGGGAGCTGTTTTTT.

This clonotype has at least ten counts. This chain uses TRBV24-1 with TRBJ1-2, with a possible D match to TRBD1 (6 bases). Germline loops: CDR1 KGHDR, CDR2 SFDVKD. This CDR3 comprises 12 residues. Between the trimmed V and J ends, which lost 7 bases and 7 bases, there was a span of 12 bases. CDR3 coding DNA: TGTGCCACCAGCAGGGACACCAGTGGCTACACCTTC. Its protein is CATSRDTSGYTF.

This clonotype has a count of ten or more. This chain links TRBV28 with TRBJ2-7; 7 bases agree with TRBD2. Trimming took 5 bases from V and 9 from J; bases not matched to a gene: 16. This CDR3 has 15 residues. The V gene's germline CDR1 is MDHEN and CDR2 SYDVKM. The CDR3, as DNA: TGTGCCAGCAGTCCAGCGGGAATGAGCCCTCTGGGGCAGTACTTC. As protein: CASSPAGMSPLGQYF.

A few counts support this clonotype. V gene TRBV18 combines with J gene TRBJ1-3; D unclear. CDR3 length: 17 residues. CDR1 and CDR2 from the germline V gene are KGHSH and LQKENI. V dropped 1 base and J dropped 2 bases, with 15 bases sitting between them. CDR3 sequence reads: CASSPLGGKETGNTIYF. The CDR3 nucleotides read TGTGCCAGCTCACCACTTGGTGGGAAGGAAACTGGAAACACCATATATTTT.

This clonotype was found many times. The chain is built from TRBV2 and TRBJ2-3; 9 nucleotides align to TRBD2. Germline trimming cut 4 bases from V and 5 bases from J; bases unmatched to any gene: 7. Germline CDR1 is SNHLY and CDR2 is FYNNEI. The CDR3 is 15 amino acids. The CDR3 sequence: CASSVGLAGVDTQYF. The CDR3 DNA sequence: TGTGCCAGCAGTGTAGGTTTAGCGGGAGTAGATACGCAGTATTTT. The variable domain in full, with the rest retrieved from reference TRBV2 and TRBJ2-3, is EPEVTQTPSHQVTQMGQEVILRCVPISNHLYFYWYRQILGQKVEFLVSFYNNEISEKSEIFDDQFSVERPDGSNFTLKIRSTKLEDSAMYFCASSVGLAGVDTQYFGPGTRLTVL.

The chain links TRBV5-1 to TRBJ2-1; possible D gene TRBD2, 6 bases. In germline, CDR1 is SGHRS, CDR2 YFSETQ. The CDR3 is made up of 15 amino acids. Trimming removed 5 bases from V and 3 bases from J, with 15 bases in between. DNA of the CDR3: TGCGCCAGCAGGTTGTGGGGGGAGGACTACAATGAGCAGTTCTTC. Protein: CASRLWGEDYNEQFF.

The sample holds a few counts of this clonotype. CDR3 DNA: TGTGCCAGCAGTCCGACTAGCGGGAGGGCCCACGAGCAGTACTTC. Protein product: CASSPTSGRAHEQYF. The chain carries TRBV27 and TRBJ2-7; 14 positions match TRBD2. The CDR3 loop spans 15 amino acids. CDR1 MNHEY and CDR2 SMNVEV come from the germline V gene (reference sequence). After removal of 5 bases from V and 5 bases from J, the junction contained 5 bases not matched to a gene.

V gene TRBV5-5 combines with J gene TRBJ2-5; 7 bases fit TRBD1. The CDR3 is 15 residues long. Trimming removed 4 bases from V and 7 bases from J; junction bases left unmatched: 13. The germline CDR1 and CDR2 sequences are SGHKS and YYEKEE (reference sequence). CDR3 region: CASSPPGTEIGTQYF. In DNA, the CDR3 is TGTGCCAGCAGCCCTCCGGGGACAGAGATTGGGACCCAGTACTTC.

This clonotype appeared a few times. The rearrangement joins TRBV4-2 to TRBJ1-3; D is unresolved. The CDR3 sequence is 14 residues long. The V and J ends lost 0 bases and 3 bases respectively, with 6 bases between them. Germline assignment: CDR1 LGHNA and CDR2 YNFKEQ. CDR3 DNA: TGTGCCAGCAGCCAAGAAGAACTTGGAAACACCATATATTTT. Encoded protein: CASSQEELGNTIYF.

The sample holds many counts of this clonotype. This rearrangement joins TRBV20-1 to TRBJ2-7; 9 nucleotides align to TRBD2. V shed 6 bases, J shed 5 bases, and the junction held 8 bases outside the gene matches. Per the germline V gene, CDR1 is DFQATT and CDR2 is SNEGSKA (reference sequence). The CDR3 is 13 amino acids. The CDR3 nucleotides read TGCAGTGCCCATAGCGGGAGATCCGACGAGCAGTACTTC. As protein: CSAHSGRSDEQYF.